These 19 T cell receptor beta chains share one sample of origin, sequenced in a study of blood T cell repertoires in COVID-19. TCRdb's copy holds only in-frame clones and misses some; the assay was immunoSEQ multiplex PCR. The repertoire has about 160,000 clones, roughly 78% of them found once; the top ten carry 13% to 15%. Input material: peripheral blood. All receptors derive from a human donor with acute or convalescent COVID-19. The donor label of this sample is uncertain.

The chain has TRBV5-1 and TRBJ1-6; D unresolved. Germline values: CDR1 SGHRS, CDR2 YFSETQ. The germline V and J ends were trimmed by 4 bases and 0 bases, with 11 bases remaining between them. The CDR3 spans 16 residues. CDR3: CASSVVGSSYNSPLHF. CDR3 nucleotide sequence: TGCGCCAGCAGCGTGGTAGGGAGCTCCTATAATTCACCCCTCCACTTT.

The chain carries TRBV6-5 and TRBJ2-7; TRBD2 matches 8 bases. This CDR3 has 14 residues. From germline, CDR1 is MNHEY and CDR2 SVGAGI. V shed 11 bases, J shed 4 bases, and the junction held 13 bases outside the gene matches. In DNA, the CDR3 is TGTGCCCCCTTCGGGGGGGGCGAAAGGTACGAGCAGTACTTC. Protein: CAPFGGGERYEQYF.

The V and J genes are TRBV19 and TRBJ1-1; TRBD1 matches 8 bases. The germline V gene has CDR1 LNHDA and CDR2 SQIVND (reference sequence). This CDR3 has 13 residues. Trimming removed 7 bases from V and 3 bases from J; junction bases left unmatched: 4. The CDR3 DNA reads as TGTGCCAGTACCATGGACAGGGACACTGAAGCTTTCTTT. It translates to CASTMDRDTEAFF.

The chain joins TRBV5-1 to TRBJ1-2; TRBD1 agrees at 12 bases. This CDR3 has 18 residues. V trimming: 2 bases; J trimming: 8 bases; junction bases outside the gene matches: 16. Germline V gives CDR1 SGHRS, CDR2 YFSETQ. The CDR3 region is CASSLGPEAGQGARGYTF. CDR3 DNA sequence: TGCGCCAGCAGCTTAGGTCCGGAGGCGGGACAGGGGGCACGAGGCTACACCTTC.

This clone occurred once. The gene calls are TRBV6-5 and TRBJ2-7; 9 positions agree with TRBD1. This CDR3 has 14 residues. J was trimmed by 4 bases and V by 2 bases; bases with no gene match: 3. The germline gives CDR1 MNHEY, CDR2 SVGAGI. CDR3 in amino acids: CASSYPGQGYEQYF. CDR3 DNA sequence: TGTGCCAGCAGTTACCCGGGACAGGGTTACGAGCAGTACTTC.

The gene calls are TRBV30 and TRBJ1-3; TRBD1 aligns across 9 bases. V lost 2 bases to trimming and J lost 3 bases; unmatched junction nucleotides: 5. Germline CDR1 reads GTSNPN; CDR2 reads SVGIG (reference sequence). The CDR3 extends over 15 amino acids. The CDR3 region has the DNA TGTGCCTGGAGTTTGGGACAGGGAAATGGAAACACCATATATTTT. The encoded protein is CAWSLGQGNGNTIYF.

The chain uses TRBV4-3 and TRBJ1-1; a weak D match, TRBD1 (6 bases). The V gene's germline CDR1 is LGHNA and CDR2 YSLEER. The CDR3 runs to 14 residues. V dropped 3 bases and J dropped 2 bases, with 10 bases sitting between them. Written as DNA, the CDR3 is TGCGCCAGCAGCCAGGGGGACACCAACACTGAAGCTTTCTTT. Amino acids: CASSQGDTNTEAFF.

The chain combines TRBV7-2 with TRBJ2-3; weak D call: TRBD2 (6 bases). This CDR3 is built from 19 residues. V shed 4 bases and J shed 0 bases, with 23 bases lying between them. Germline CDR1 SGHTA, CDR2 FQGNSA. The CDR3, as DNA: TGTGCCAGCAGCTCATGGCCTAGGCGGGGAGCTTCTAGCACAGATACGCAGTATTTT. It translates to CASSSWPRRGASSTDTQYF. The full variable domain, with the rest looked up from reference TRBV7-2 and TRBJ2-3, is GAGVSQSPSNKVTEKGKDVELRCDPISGHTALYWYRQSLGQGLEFLIYFQGNSAPDKSGLPSDRFSAERTGGSVSTLTIQRTQQEDSAVYLCASSSWPRRGASSTDTQYFGPGTRLTVL.

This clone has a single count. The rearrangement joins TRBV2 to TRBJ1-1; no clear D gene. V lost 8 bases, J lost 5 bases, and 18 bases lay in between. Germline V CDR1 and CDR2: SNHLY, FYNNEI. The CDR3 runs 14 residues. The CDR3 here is CASLSSLLETEAFF. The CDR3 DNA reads TGTGCCAGCCTCTCATCGCTTCTCGAGACTGAAGCTTTCTTT.

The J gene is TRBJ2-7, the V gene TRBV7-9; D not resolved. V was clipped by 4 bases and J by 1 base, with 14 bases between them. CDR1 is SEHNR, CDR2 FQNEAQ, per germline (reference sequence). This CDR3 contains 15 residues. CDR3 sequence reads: CASSSTPPESYEQYF. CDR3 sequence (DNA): TGTGCCAGCAGCTCCACCCCCCCTGAGTCCTACGAGCAGTACTTC.

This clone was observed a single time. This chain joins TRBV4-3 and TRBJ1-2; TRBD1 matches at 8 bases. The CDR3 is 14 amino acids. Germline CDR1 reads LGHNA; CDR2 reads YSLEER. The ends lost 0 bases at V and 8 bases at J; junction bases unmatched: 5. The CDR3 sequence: CASSQDRGRKGYTF. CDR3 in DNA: TGCGCCAGCAGCCAAGACAGGGGGCGGAAGGGCTACACCTTC.

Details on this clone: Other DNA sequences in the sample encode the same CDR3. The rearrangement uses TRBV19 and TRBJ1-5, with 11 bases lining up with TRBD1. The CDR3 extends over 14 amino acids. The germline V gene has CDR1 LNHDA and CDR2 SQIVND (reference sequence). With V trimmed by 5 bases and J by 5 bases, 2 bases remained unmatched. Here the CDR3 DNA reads TGTGCCAGTAGTGGGACAGGGGGGGATCAGCCCCAGCATTTT. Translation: CASSGTGGDQPQHF.

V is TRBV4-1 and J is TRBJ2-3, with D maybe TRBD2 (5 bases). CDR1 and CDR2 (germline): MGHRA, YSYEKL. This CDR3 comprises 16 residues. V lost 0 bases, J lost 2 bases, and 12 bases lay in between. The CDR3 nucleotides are TGCGCCAGCAGCCAAGATCTCGGGGTGACCACAGATACGCAGTATTTT. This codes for CASSQDLGVTTDTQYF.

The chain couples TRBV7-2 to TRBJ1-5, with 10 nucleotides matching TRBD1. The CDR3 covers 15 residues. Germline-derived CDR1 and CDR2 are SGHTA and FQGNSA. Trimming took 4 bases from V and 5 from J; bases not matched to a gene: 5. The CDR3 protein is CASSSPGTGDQPQHF. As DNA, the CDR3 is TGTGCCAGCAGCTCCCCAGGGACAGGGGATCAGCCCCAGCATTTT.

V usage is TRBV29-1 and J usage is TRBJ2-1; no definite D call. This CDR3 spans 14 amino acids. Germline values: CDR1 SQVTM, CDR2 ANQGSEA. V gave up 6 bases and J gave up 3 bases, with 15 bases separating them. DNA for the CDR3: TGCAGCGTCATGACCCAACGGGTCTACAATGAGCAGTTCTTC. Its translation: CSVMTQRVYNEQFF.

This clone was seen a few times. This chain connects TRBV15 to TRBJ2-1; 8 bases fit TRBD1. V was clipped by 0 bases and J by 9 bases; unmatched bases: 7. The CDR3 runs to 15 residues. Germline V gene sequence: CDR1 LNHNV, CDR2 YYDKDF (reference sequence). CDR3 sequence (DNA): TGTGCCACCAGCAGAGATAATGGACAGGGTGCTGAGCAGTTCTTC. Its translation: CATSRDNGQGAEQFF.

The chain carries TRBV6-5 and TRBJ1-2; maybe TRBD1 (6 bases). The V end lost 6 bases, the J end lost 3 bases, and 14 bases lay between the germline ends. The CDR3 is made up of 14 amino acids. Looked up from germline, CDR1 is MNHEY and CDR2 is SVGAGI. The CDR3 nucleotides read TGTGCCAGCAGCCTACGACAGGCTGACTATGGCTACACCTTC. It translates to CASSLRQADYGYTF.

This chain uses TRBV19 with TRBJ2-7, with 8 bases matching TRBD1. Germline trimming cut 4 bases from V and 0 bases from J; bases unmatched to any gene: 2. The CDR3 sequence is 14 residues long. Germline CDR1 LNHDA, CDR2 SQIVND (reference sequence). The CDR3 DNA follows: TGTGCCAGTAGTAACAGGGGGGTCTCCTACGAGCAGTACTTC. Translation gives CASSNRGVSYEQYF.

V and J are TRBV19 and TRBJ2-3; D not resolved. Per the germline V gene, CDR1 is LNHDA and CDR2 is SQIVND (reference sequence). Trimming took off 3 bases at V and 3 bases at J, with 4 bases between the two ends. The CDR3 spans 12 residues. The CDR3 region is CASSMRTDTQYF. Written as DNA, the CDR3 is TGTGCCAGTAGTATGCGGACAGATACGCAGTATTTT.